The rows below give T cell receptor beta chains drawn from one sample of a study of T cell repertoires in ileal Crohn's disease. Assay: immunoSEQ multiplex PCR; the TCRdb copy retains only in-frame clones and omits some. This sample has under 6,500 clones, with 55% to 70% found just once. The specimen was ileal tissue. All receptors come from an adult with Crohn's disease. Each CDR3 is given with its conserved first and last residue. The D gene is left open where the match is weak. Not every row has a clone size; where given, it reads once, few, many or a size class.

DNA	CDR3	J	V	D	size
TGTGCCAGCAGCCCACAAGAGACCCAGTACTTC	CASSPQETQYF	TRBJ2-5	TRBV2	-	-
TGTGCCAGCACCCCCGACGGCGCGGGGACCCAGTACTTC	CASTPDGAGTQYF	TRBJ2-5	TRBV6-5	-	-
TGTGCCAGCAGCAGACAATACAATGAGCAGTTCTTC	CASSRQYNEQFF	TRBJ2-1	TRBV11-3	-	-
TGTGCCAGCAGTGCCTCCAGGGTAGCGGGGACCACCGGGGAGCTGTTTTTT	CASSASRVAGTTGELFF	TRBJ2-2	TRBV6-1	TRBD2	-
TGCGCCAGCAGCCAAGAAAGCGGGGGGCCCTACGAGCAGTACTTC	CASSQESGGPYEQYF	TRBJ2-7	TRBV4-3	TRBD2	-
TGTGCCAGCAGCTTGGGGGGGCCCCAAGAGACCCAGTACTTC	CASSLGGPQETQYF	TRBJ2-5	TRBV7-2	-	-
TGTGCCAGCAGTTACTCCTACCGGTCCGCCGGGGAGCTGTTTTTT	CASSYSYRSAGELFF	TRBJ2-2	TRBV6-5	-	-
TGTGCCAGCAGCTTGGCCGTAAGCGTCGGGGTTATTAGGAACACTGAAGCTTTCTTT	CASSLAVSVGVIRNTEAFF	TRBJ1-1	TRBV5-5	-	-
TGTGCCAGCAGCTCGGGGGACGGGCCGGGGGTCACCTTC	CASSSGDGPGVTF	TRBJ1-2	TRBV7-7	-	once
TGTGCCAGCAGCTTAGACGTTGGAGGGAACACCGGGGAGCTGTTTTTT	CASSLDVGGNTGELFF	TRBJ2-2	TRBV7-7	-	-
TGTGCCAGCAGCGCGGACAGGGGGAGCTCTGGGGCCAACGTCCTGACTTTC	CASSADRGSSGANVLTF	TRBJ2-6	TRBV9	TRBD1	few
TGTGCCAGCAGTTTTGGGGGGGGGTATGGCTACACCTTC	CASSFGGGYGYTF	TRBJ1-2	TRBV27	-	-
TGCGCCAGCAGCTTACCAGGGGGAATGAACACTGAAGCTTTCTTT	CASSLPGGMNTEAFF	TRBJ1-1	TRBV5-1	TRBD1	-
TGTGCCAGCAGCGTAGGGGCAGACAAAAAAGAAAAACTGTTTTTT	CASSVGADKKEKLFF	TRBJ1-4	TRBV9	-	large
TGTGCCAGCAGCGTAGAGAGCGGGCGGGCAGATACGCAGTATTTT	CASSVESGRADTQYF	TRBJ2-3	TRBV9	-	-
TGTGCCAGTTCCCGGACAGGACAAGCTTTCTTT	CASSRTGQAFF	TRBJ1-1	TRBV19	TRBD1	-
TGTGCCAGCAGCATCGGGGGGAACACCATATATTTT	CASSIGGNTIYF	TRBJ1-3	TRBV11-3	-	-
TGTGCCAGCAGCTTAGTGACAGAGGAAGCTTTCTTT	CASSLVTEEAFF	TRBJ1-1	TRBV7-9	-	-
TGTGCCAGCAGCCTGAACGAAGCCGGGTACAATGAGCAGTTCTTC	CASSLNEAGYNEQFF	TRBJ2-1	TRBV7-2	-	few
TGTGCCAGCAGTGAAGCGGGGGGGAGGGGATATGGGGCCAACGTCCTGACTTTC	CASSEAGGRGYGANVLTF	TRBJ2-6	TRBV2	TRBD2	-
TGTGCCAGCAGCCCGGGACTAGGGTTGGGCGAGCAGTACTTC	CASSPGLGLGEQYF	TRBJ2-7	TRBV4-2	TRBD2	once
TGTGCCAGCAGTGAGGCAGGCCCTAACTATGGCTACACCTTC	CASSEAGPNYGYTF	TRBJ1-2	TRBV6-1	-	-
TGTGCCAGCTCAAAAACTAGCATCGGCAATGAGCAGTTCTTC	CASSKTSIGNEQFF	TRBJ2-1	TRBV18	-	-
TGTGCCAGTAGTATTTGGGGGCTAAACTATGGCTACACCTTC	CASSIWGLNYGYTF	TRBJ1-2	TRBV19	-	medium-sized
TGTGCCAGGAAATTAGCGGGAGGTCTCTGGGAGCAGTTCTTC	CARKLAGGLWEQFF	TRBJ2-1	TRBV19	TRBD2	once
TGTGCCTGGAGAGTTAGGACAGGATCGTCCACTGAAGCTTTCTTT	CAWRVRTGSSTEAFF	TRBJ1-1	TRBV30	TRBD1	-
TGTGCCAGCAGCGGCATCACAGGGGATTCACCCCTCCACTTT	CASSGITGDSPLHF	TRBJ1-6	TRBV9	TRBD1	-
TGCGCCAGCAGCCCTTTCGACAGAATAAACACTGAAGCTTTCTTT	CASSPFDRINTEAFF	TRBJ1-1	TRBV4-3	-	-
TGTGCCAGTAGTAAGGGGGCACCCTACGAGCAGTACTTC	CASSKGAPYEQYF	TRBJ2-7	TRBV19	TRBD1	-
TGTGCCAGCACCTTAACTAGCGGGAGAAGTGTGGATACGCAGTATTTT	CASTLTSGRSVDTQYF	TRBJ2-3	TRBV6-6	TRBD2	medium-sized
TGTGCCAGTAGTATAATGATGGGGGGGATCGGCAATCAGCCCCAGCATTTT	CASSIMMGGIGNQPQHF	TRBJ1-5	TRBV19	-	-
TGTGCCAGCAGCGAGCGGGAGAACGGGGAGCTGTTTTTT	CASSERENGELFF	TRBJ2-2	TRBV6-4	TRBD2	few
TGTGCCAGCAGCCCAGGGACAGGGGGATACGAGCAGTACTTC	CASSPGTGGYEQYF	TRBJ2-7	TRBV5-4	TRBD1	-
TGCGCCAGCAGCTTGAGCGACACTAATGAAAAACTGTTTTTT	CASSLSDTNEKLFF	TRBJ1-4	TRBV5-1	-	once
TGTGCCAGCAGTTCGGTAGGAGTTTCCAACTATGGCTACACCTTC	CASSSVGVSNYGYTF	TRBJ1-2	TRBV5-1	-	-
TGTGCCTGGAGTGGTGGCGGGGGGGGAGAGACCCAGTACTTC	CAWSGGGGGETQYF	TRBJ2-5	TRBV30	TRBD2	-
TGTGCCTGGAGTGTGGACACAGTTGAAAAACTGTTTTTT	CAWSVDTVEKLFF	TRBJ1-4	TRBV30	-	few
TGCGCCAGCAGAGACAGCTCTGGGGCCAACGTCCTGACTTTC	CASRDSSGANVLTF	TRBJ2-6	TRBV5-1	-	-
TGTGCCAGCAGCTTAGTACTAGGTCTTAGGCCTTTTTACATTCAGTACTTC	CASSLVLGLRPFYIQYF	TRBJ2-4	TRBV7-8	-	-
TGTGCCAGCAGCCCCCGGACAGGGCTGTCCACCACCCTACTACAAGAGACCCAGTACTTC	CASSPRTGLSTTLLQETQYF	TRBJ2-5	TRBV5-1	TRBD1	-
TGTGCCAGCTCACCCTCGGACACAAGAGGCTACACCTTC	CASSPSDTRGYTF	TRBJ1-2	TRBV18	-	-
TGTGCCAGCAGCCTTAGGGGCTCCGGGGAGCTGTTTTTT	CASSLRGSGELFF	TRBJ2-2	TRBV7-2	-	-
TGTGCCAGCAGCGGTGGACAGGGTCCCTCTGGAAACACCATATATTTT	CASSGGQGPSGNTIYF	TRBJ1-3	TRBV9	TRBD1	-
TGTGCCAGCAGCCAAAATAGCAATCAGCCCCAGCATTTT	CASSQNSNQPQHF	TRBJ1-5	TRBV2	-	-
TGTGCCAGCAGTTACGGGGGGGCGCAGGGCTACACCTTC	CASSYGGAQGYTF	TRBJ1-2	TRBV6-5	-	few
TGTGCCAGCAGTGAGGGAGAGTCAGGGGGTAGTGAGCAGTTCTTC	CASSEGESGGSEQFF	TRBJ2-1	TRBV6-1	TRBD1	few
TGTGCCAGCGGTCGGGGACAGGGTCAAGAGACCCAGTACTTC	CASGRGQGQETQYF	TRBJ2-5	TRBV5-6	TRBD1	-
TGTGCCAGCAGCCCCTCTTGGAGGGGAACCTACAATGAGCAGTTCTTC	CASSPSWRGTYNEQFF	TRBJ2-1	TRBV7-6	-	-
TGTGCCAGCAGCCACTATGTCGGCGAGCAGTTCTTC	CASSHYVGEQFF	TRBJ2-1	TRBV7-2	-	-
TGCGCCAGCAGCCAAACTAGCGGGGGGGTCGATGAGCAGTTCTTC	CASSQTSGGVDEQFF	TRBJ2-1	TRBV4-3	TRBD2	-
TGTGCCAGCAGTTTAAGGGGGGACAGTAGCAATCAGCCCCAGCATTTT	CASSLRGDSSNQPQHF	TRBJ1-5	TRBV27	TRBD1	-
TGTGCCATCAGTGAGTCGATGACAGGGGTGGCCGGGGAGCTGTTTTTT	CAISESMTGVAGELFF	TRBJ2-2	TRBV10-3	TRBD1	-
TGTGCCAGCAGCGTTACCGGTAACAATGAGCAGTTCTTC	CASSVTGNNEQFF	TRBJ2-1	TRBV9	-	-
TGTGCCAGCACCGTAGGGACAGGGGGCCAGTACTTC	CASTVGTGGQYF	TRBJ2-4	TRBV2	TRBD1	medium-sized